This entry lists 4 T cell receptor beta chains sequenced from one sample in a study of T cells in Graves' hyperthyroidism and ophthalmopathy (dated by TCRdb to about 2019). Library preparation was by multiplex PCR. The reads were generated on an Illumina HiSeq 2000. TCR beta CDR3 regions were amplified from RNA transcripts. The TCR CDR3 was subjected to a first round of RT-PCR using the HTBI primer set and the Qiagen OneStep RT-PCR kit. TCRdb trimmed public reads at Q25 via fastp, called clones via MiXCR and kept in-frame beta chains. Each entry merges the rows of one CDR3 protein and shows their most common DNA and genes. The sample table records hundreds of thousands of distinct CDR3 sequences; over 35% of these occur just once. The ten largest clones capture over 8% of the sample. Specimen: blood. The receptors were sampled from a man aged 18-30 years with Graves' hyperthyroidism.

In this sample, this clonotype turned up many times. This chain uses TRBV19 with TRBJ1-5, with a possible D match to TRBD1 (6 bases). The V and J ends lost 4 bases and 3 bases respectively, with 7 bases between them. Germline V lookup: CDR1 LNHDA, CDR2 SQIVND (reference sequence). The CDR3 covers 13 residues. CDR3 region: CASSTGDNQPQHF. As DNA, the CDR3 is TGTGCCAGTAGTACAGGGGACAATCAGCCCCAGCATTTT.

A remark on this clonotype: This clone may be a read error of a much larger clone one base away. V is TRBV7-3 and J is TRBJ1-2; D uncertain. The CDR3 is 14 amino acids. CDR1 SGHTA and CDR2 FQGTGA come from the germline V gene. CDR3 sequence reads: CAGRPAGTNYGYTF. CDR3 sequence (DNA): TGTGCCGGCAGGCCCGCCGGGACTAACTATGGCTACACCTTC.

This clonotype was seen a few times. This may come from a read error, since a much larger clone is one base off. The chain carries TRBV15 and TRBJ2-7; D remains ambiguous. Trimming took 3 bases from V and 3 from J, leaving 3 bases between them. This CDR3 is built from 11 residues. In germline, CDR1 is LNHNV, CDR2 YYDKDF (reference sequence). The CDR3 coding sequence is TGTGCCACCAGCAGTAGCTACGAGCAGTACTTC. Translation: CATSSSYEQYF.

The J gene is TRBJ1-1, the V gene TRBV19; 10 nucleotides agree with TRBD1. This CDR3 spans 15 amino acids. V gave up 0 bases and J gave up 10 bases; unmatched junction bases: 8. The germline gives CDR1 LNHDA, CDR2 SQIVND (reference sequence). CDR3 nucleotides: TGTGCCAGTAGTATAGAAGACAGGGGGCCGTATGGAGCTTTCTTT. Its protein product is CASSIEDRGPYGAFF.